The TCR beta chain under discussion was sequenced for a study of preoperative IRX-2 immunotherapy in early breast cancer. Treatment here: preoperative locoregional IRX-2 cytokine immunotherapy. Data came from immunoSEQ multiplex PCR; TCRdb stores just in-frame clones and leaves some out. The table has 34,000 or so clones, roughly 80% seen once. This CDR3 comprises 15 residues. Deletions cut 3 bases from V and 4 bases from J, with 17 bases between. Germline V lookup: CDR1 SGDLS, CDR2 YYNGEE. This sequence originates from a human donor with breast cancer. Material: lymph node tissue, obtained from a patient treated with IRX-2 immunotherapy. The chain recombines TRBV9 with TRBJ2-7; D is possibly TRBD2 (6 bases). This CDR3 is CASSAASGALYEQYF. The CDR3 DNA reads TGTGCCAGCAGCGCCGCCTCGGGAGCCCTTTACGAGCAGTACTTC.